The clone carrying this T cell receptor (beta chain) has only a few counts. Its cognate antigen is unknown. This CDR3 comprises 14 residues. Germline V CDR1 and CDR2: SGHRS, YFSETQ. V gave up 3 bases and J gave up 0 bases, with 9 bases separating them. The study made its TCR cDNA through 5'RACE template switching. That step introduced a universal primer site along with UMIs. TCRdb analysed the 5' RACE reads with MiXCR anew, one entry per CDR3 protein. The sample yields 300,000 to 400,000 distinct CDR3 sequences, 7% to 10% seen once. The sample is drawn from a study of T cells after yellow fever vaccination. Study information: Fractions of low cell number were prepared using SMART-Seq v4 Ultra Low Input.

General study points: A limited proportion of clonotypes was detected within both the CD4 and CD8 compartments.

The chain carries TRBV5-1 and TRBJ1-1, with D possibly TRBD1 on 5 matching bases. The specimen was PBMCs, collected about 41 days after the first yellow fever vaccination. The receptor comes from a man between 18 and 35 years old who received the YFV17D yellow fever vaccine. This chain's CDR3 is CASSSGRLNTEAFF. The DNA of the CDR3 is TGCGCCAGCAGCTCGGGACGGTTGAACACTGAAGCTTTCTTT.